This section outlines one TCR beta chain sequence together with its context. Its antigen remains unknown. This sample is part of a study of T-cell reconstitution after alpha-beta-depleted transplantation in children. Study-wide points: About two months after transplant, alpha-beta T cells reportedly came from several hundred expanded graft clones.

The CDR3 is 15 residues long. The ends lost 4 bases at V and 4 bases at J; junction bases unmatched: 9. For TCRbeta, the library was prepared with unique molecular identifiers. In TCRdb, the PCR reads were re-called with MiXCR into one record per CDR3 protein. The sample has about 1,000,000 distinct CDR3 sequences; about 30% are singletons. Here the sequenced sample was PBMCs, mostly from graft donor cells, taken 360 days after TCRalphabeta/CD19-depleted stem cell transplant. This TCR was sampled from a boy under three years old who had a stem cell transplant for SCID, so the T cells may come from the graft donor. This chain connects TRBV12-3 or TRBV12-4 to TRBJ1-2, with 7 bases aligning to TRBD1. This chain's CDR3 is CASSSRRGSVYGYTF. In nucleotides, the CDR3 is TGTGCCAGCAGTTCCCGCAGGGGGTCCGTCTATGGCTACACCTTC.